These 6 T cell receptor beta chains share one sample of origin, sequenced in a study of blood T cell repertoires in COVID-19. TCRdb's table, derived via immunoSEQ multiplex PCR, lists solely in-frame clones and lacks some. The data show about 180,000 clones, 70% to 85% seen once. The sequencing sample was made of peripheral blood. Source of these receptors: a woman older than 75 with acute or convalescent COVID-19.

This chain joins TRBV10-1 and TRBJ2-2; TRBD1 aligns across 9 bases. Germline V CDR1 and CDR2: WNHNN, SYGVQD (reference sequence). The CDR3 spans 15 residues. J lost 6 bases, V lost 10 bases, and 12 bases had no gene match. CDR3 residues: CAITGQGWIPGELFF. Here the CDR3 DNA reads TGCGCCATCACGGGACAGGGTTGGATCCCCGGGGAGCTGTTTTTT.

The V and J genes are TRBV6-5 and TRBJ2-1; TRBD1 might be the D (5 bases). Germline loops: CDR1 MNHEY, CDR2 SVGAGI. V was cut by 6 bases and J by 0 bases, with 12 bases left in between. The length of the CDR3 is 15 residues. The CDR3 protein is CASSFGGHSYNEQFF. The CDR3 nucleotides read TGTGCCAGCAGCTTTGGCGGACACTCCTACAATGAGCAGTTCTTC.

The chain joins TRBV19 to TRBJ2-7; the D is unclear. Germline lookup yields CDR1 LNHDA and CDR2 SQIVND (reference sequence). The CDR3 is 11 amino acids. Trimming shortened V by 4 bases and J by 5 bases, and 6 bases separated the two germline ends. The chain's CDR3 is CASSNEDEQYF. Written as DNA, the CDR3 is TGTGCCAGTAGTAACGAGGACGAGCAGTACTTC. Variable domain in full (rest from reference TRBV19 and TRBJ2-7): DGGITQSPKYLFRKEGQNVTLSCEQNLNHDAMYWYRQDPGQGLRLIYYSQIVNDFQKGDIAEGYSVSREKKESFPLTVTSAQKNPTAFYLCASSNEDEQYFGPGTRLTVT.

This chain uses TRBV7-6 with TRBJ2-7; D perhaps matches TRBD1 (5 bases). The V gene's germline CDR1 is SGHVS and CDR2 FNYEAQ. This CDR3 has 15 residues. V was shortened by 1 base and J by 5 bases, with 15 bases between the two germline ends. The CDR3 sequence is CASSLERSAGNEQYF. The CDR3 bases are TGTGCCAGCAGCTTAGAGCGCTCAGCAGGGAACGAGCAGTACTTC.

This clone was seen a few times. The chain recombines TRBV19 with TRBJ1-5; D is perhaps TRBD1 (5 bases). Per germline, CDR1 LNHDA and CDR2 SQIVND (reference sequence). V shed 3 bases and J shed 3 bases, with 12 bases lying between them. The CDR3 sequence is 15 residues long. The DNA for the CDR3 is TGTGCCAGTAGTATCCTGGGCAGGGACAATCAGCCCCAGCATTTT. It encodes CASSILGRDNQPQHF.

The V and J genes are TRBV13 and TRBJ1-6, with TRBD1 matching over 10 bases. CDR1 and CDR2 (germline): PRHDT, FYEKMQ (reference sequence). This CDR3 region has 15 residues. V lost 2 bases, J lost 9 bases, and 4 bases stayed unmatched. In DNA, the CDR3 is TGTGCCAGCAGCTTATCCGGGACAGGGGTTTCACCCCTCCACTTT. It specifies CASSLSGTGVSPLHF.